The source of this T cell receptor (beta chain) is a study of OX40 agonist ivuxolimab in advanced cancers. Study-wide background: Age averaged around 60 years (range roughly 23 to 90), and 82.7% were male. Study-wide findings and caveats: Normalized T-cell clonal expansion was also low in a subset of nonresponders. With doses of 0.1 to 3.0 mg/kg, CD4+ and CD8+ blood T cells had undergone clonal expansion by week 6.

TCRdb's table, derived via immunoSEQ multiplex PCR, lists solely in-frame clones and lacks some. The repertoire holds approximately 74,000 clones, about 90% seen once, with 10% in the top ten. The CDR3 is 18 amino acids. V gave up 0 bases and J gave up 1 base, with 16 bases separating them. The germline V gene encodes CDR1 LGHNA and CDR2 YSLEER. In regard to this clone: Its antigen is not identified.

The chain employs TRBV4-3 and TRBJ2-1; a possible D gene is TRBD2 (6 bases). Material: CD4+ or CD8+ T cells sorted from blood, obtained in a trial of the OX40 agonist ivuxolimab. This TCR derives from an adult with an advanced solid tumor such as melanoma, head and neck, liver or kidney cancer. The CDR3 bases are TGCGCCAGCAGCCAAGACGGGGGTCTAGCGTTATCCTACAATGAGCAGTTCTTC. This codes for CASSQDGGLALSYNEQFF.